This T cell receptor (beta chain) was profiled in a study of T cells in Graves' hyperthyroidism and ophthalmopathy. Amplified regions were TCR beta CDR3 sequences from RNA transcripts. The HTBI set primed first-round TCR CDR3 RT-PCR. From the multiplex PCR reads, TCRdb called clonotypes with MiXCR, one entry per CDR3 protein. The table lists a few hundred thousand distinct CDR3 sequences, 12% to 15% of them singletons. J gave up 4 bases and V 2 bases, and 3 bases lay outside the gene matches. Germline CDR1 reads DFQATT; CDR2 reads SNEGSKA (reference sequence). The CDR3 is 13 residues long. Study findings and constraints: Most clonotypes expanded in thyroid above 0.001 were likewise present in blood.

Notes on this clonotype: Its target is not known.

Sequencing was carried out using blood. The receptor comes from a woman aged 40 to 50 with Graves' hyperthyroidism. This chain uses TRBV20-1 with TRBJ1-1, with 8 positions matching TRBD1. This chain's CDR3 is CSARRTGTTEAFF. CDR3 coding DNA: TGCAGTGCTAGACGGACAGGGACCACTGAAGCTTTCTTT.